What follows are 5 T cell receptor beta chains derived from one specimen sequenced in a study of T-cell reconstitution after alpha-beta-depleted transplantation in children (dated by TCRdb to about 2016). The treatment or condition label here, explained by the study, means: allogeneic hematopoietic cell transplantation with graft depleted of TCRalphabeta T cells and CD19 B cells. Receptor libraries were prepared by PCR. Sequencing relied on an Illumina HiSeq 2500. To normalize quantification of the TCRbeta repertoire, the TCR libraries were built with molecular barcoding that relied on unique molecular identifiers. TCRdb trimmed the raw reads at Q25, called clones with MiXCR and kept productive beta chains. Records with the same CDR3 protein are collapsed into one entry carrying the most frequent genes and DNA. This sample has around 490,000 distinct CDR3 sequences in its table, and 10% to 12% of those were observed once. Of the sample, roughly 15% is held by the ten largest clones.

This material consisted of PBMCs, mostly from graft donor cells, taken 180 days after TCRalphabeta/CD19-depleted stem cell transplant. All receptors derive from a female patient aged 2-9 years who had a stem cell transplant for aplastic anemia, so the T cells may come from the graft donor.

V gene TRBV29-1 combines with J gene TRBJ2-7; either TRBD1 or TRBD2 may fit D (5 bases each). Germline V gives CDR1 SQVTM, CDR2 ANQGSEA. The CDR3 extends over 14 amino acids. The V and J ends lost 6 bases and 9 bases respectively, with 24 bases between them. CDR3 DNA sequence: TGCAGCGTCAAAACCTTGGGACCGGACTTTTTGCAGTACGTC. Its translation: CSVKTLGPDFLQYV.

The chain uses TRBV5-1 and TRBJ2-1; 9 bases match TRBD2. V shed 1 base and J 8 bases; nucleotides not matched to a gene: 13. This CDR3 has 17 residues. Germline V gene lookup returns CDR1 SGHRS and CDR2 YFSETQ. CDR3 region: CASSLQVGREGRDEQFF. In DNA, the CDR3 is TGCGCCAGCAGCTTGCAAGTGGGGCGGGAGGGCCGCGATGAGCAGTTCTTC.

The V and J genes are TRBV7-2 and TRBJ2-7, with 7 bases aligning to TRBD2. There are 15 residues in the CDR3. Germline V CDR1 and CDR2: SGHTA, FQGNSA. The CDR3 reads CASSLAIGGSYGQYV. The CDR3 DNA reads TGTGCCAGCAGCTTAGCGATCGGGGGGTCCTACGGGCAGTACGTC.

This clonotype was seen a handful of times. The gene calls are TRBV6-5 and TRBJ2-1; 8 bases fit TRBD2. The trim removed 2 bases at V and 5 bases at J, leaving 5 bases unmatched. Germline V gives CDR1 MNHEY, CDR2 SVGAGI. The CDR3 contains 15 residues. The CDR3 region has the DNA TGTGCCAGCAGTTACCCGGGACTAGACGACAATGAGCAGTTCTTC. Translation: CASSYPGLDDNEQFF.

This chain connects TRBV20-1 to TRBJ1-3; tentatively, D is TRBD1 (6 bases). The CDR3 covers 15 residues. Trimming shortened V by 4 bases and J by 0 bases, and 13 bases separated the two germline ends. Germline lookup yields CDR1 DFQATT and CDR2 SNEGSKA (reference sequence). The CDR3 loop is CSAIPGHSSGNTIYF. The CDR3 DNA follows: TGCAGTGCTATCCCGGGACATAGCTCTGGAAACACCATATATTTT.